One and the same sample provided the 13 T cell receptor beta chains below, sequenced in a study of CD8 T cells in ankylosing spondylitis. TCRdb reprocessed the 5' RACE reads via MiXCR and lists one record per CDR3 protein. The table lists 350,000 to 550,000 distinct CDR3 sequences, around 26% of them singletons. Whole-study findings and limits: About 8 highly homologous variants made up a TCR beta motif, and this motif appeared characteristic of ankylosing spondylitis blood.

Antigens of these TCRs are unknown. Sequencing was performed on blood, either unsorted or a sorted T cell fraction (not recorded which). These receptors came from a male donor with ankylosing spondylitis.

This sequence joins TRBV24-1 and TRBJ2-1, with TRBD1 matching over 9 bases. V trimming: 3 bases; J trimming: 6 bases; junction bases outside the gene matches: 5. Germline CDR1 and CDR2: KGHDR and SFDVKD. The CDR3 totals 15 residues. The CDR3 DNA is TGTGCCACCAGTGATCCGGGACAGGGAGTCAATGAGCAGTTCTTC. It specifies CATSDPGQGVNEQFF.

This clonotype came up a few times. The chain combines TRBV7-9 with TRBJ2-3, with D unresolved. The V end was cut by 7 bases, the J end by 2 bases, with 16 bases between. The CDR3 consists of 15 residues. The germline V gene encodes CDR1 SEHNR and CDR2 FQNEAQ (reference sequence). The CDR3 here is CASTKADGSTDTQYF. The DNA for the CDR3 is TGTGCCAGCACTAAGGCTGACGGATCCACAGATACGCAGTATTTT.

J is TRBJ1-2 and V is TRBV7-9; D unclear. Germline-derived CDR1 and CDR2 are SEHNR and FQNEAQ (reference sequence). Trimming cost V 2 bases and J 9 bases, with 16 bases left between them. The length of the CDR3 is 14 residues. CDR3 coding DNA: TGTGCCAGCAGCTTACCAGACCGACCTATCCGCTACACCTTC. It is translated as CASSLPDRPIRYTF.

CDR3: CASRNRGRDNEKLFF. CDR3 sequence (DNA): TGTGCCAGCAGAAACAGGGGGCGCGACAATGAAAAACTGTTTTTT. The chain uses TRBV5-6 and TRBJ1-4; the match to TRBD1 covers 9 bases. The CDR3 has 15 amino acids. Germline V gene data show CDR1 as SGHDT and CDR2 as YYEEEE. The V and J ends lost 5 bases and 5 bases, in that order; junction bases with no gene match: 7.

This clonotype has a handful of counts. CDR3 sequence (DNA): TGTGCCAGCAGTTTTGAGGCCAGCTATGGCTACACCTTC. This encodes CASSFEASYGYTF. The V call is TRBV12-3 or TRBV12-4, the J call TRBJ1-2; D unresolved. V lost 3 bases to trimming and J lost 4 bases, with 9 bases between them. The length of the CDR3 is 13 residues.

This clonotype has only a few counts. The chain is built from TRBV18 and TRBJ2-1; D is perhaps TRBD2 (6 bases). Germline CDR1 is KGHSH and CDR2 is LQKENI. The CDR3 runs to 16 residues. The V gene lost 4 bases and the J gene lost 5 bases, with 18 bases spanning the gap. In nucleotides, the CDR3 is TGTGCCAGCTCACTGTCCTTAGCGGTTACAAACAATGAGCAGTTCTTC. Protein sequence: CASSLSLAVTNNEQFF.

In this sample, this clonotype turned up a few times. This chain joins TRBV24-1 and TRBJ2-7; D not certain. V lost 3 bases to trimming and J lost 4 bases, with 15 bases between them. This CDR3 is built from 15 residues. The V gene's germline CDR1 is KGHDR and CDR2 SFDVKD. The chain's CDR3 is CATSDQRVGIYEQYV. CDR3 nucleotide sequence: TGTGCCACCAGTGATCAACGGGTAGGGATTTACGAGCAGTACGTC.

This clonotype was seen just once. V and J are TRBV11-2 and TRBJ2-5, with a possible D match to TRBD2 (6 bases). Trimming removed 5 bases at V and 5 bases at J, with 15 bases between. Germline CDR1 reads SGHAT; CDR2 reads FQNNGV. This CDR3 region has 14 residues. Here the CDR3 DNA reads TGTGCCAGCAGCCCCCGGGGGATCAGGGAGACCCAGTACTTC. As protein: CASSPRGIRETQYF. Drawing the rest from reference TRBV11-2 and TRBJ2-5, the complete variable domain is EAGVAQSPRYKIIEKRQSVAFWCNPISGHATLYWYQQILGQGPKLLIQFQNNGVVDDSQLPKDRFSAERLKGVDSTLKIQPAKLEDSAVYLCASSPRGIRETQYFGPGTRLLVL.

The CDR3 loop reads CATSRDTSGSYEQFF. The DNA for the CDR3 is TGTGCCACCAGCAGAGATACTAGCGGGAGCTATGAGCAGTTCTTC. The chain carries TRBV15 and TRBJ2-1; 11 nucleotides align to TRBD2. The junction had 3 bases not matched to a gene; V was cut back by 0 bases and J by 8 bases. Germline V CDR1 and CDR2: LNHNV, YYDKDF (reference sequence). This CDR3 has 15 amino acids.

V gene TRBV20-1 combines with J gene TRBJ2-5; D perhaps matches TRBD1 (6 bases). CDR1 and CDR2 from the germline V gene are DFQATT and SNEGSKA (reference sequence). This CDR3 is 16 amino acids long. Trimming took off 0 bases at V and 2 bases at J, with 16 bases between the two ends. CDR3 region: CSARDRTGITQETQYF. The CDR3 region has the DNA TGCAGTGCTAGAGATCGCACAGGGATCACGCAAGAGACCCAGTACTTC.

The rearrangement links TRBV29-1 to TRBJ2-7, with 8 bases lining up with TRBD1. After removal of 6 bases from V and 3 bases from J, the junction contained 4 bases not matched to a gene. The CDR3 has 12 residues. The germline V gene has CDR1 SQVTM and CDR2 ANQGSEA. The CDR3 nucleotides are TGCAGCGTGGGACAGGCGATCTACGAGCAGTACTTC. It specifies CSVGQAIYEQYF.

Here the CDR3 DNA reads TGCAGTGTGAACAGGGGCATCACTGAAGCTTTCTTT. This gives the protein CSVNRGITEAFF. The chain uses TRBV20-1 and TRBJ1-1; 7 nucleotides match TRBD1. This CDR3 comprises 12 residues. V shed 7 bases, J shed 4 bases, and the junction held 6 bases outside the gene matches. Germline V CDR1 and CDR2: DFQATT, SNEGSKA (reference sequence).

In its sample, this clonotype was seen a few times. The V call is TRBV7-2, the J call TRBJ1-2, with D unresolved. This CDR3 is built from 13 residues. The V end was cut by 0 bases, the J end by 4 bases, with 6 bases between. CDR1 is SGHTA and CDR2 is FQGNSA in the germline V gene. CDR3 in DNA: TGTGCCAGCAGCTTAGCCCAGCTCTATGGCTACACCTTC. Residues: CASSLAQLYGYTF.